The T cell receptor beta chain described here comes from a study of molecular identifiers for immune sequencing clone quantification. CD8+CD4-CCR7+CD45RA+ cells were sorted as naive CD8 T cells. This CDR3 region has 11 residues. V gave up 0 bases and J gave up 7 bases, with 4 bases separating them. CDR1 DFQATT and CDR2 SNEGSKA come from the germline V gene (reference sequence). Notes on the study in general: Over 99% of CMV-specific effector molecules, but under 1% of naive ones, were in clones above 20 copies.

The sample holds a few counts of this clonotype. What it binds is unknown. The use of previously described methods and listed TCR primers produced the bulk TCR libraries. TCRdb reprocessed the PCR reads with MiXCR, giving one entry per CDR3 protein. The sample lists under 600,000 distinct CDR3 sequences; roughly 25% were seen once. The sequencing input was naive CD8+ T cells from blood, with Jurkat cell RNA spiked in. Stated subset: FACS-sorted CD8+CD4-CCR7+CD45RA+ naive T cells. The genes are TRBV20-1 and TRBJ2-1, with D hard to call. The receptor was derived from a human donor in good health. Some libraries in this study had Jurkat cell RNA spiked in. Here the CDR3 DNA reads TGCAGTGCTAGAGATGTGAATGAGCAGTTCTTC. Residues: CSARDVNEQFF.